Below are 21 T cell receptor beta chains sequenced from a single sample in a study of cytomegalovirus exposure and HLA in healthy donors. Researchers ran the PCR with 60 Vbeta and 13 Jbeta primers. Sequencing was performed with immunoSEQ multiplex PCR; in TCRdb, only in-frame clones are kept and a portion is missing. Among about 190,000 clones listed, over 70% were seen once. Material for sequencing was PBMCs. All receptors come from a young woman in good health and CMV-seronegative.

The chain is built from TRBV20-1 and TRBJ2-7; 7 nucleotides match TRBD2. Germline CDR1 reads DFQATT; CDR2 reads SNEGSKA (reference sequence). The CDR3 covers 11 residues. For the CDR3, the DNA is TGCAGCCTGTCGGGGGGCTACGAGCAGTACTTC. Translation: CSLSGGYEQYF.

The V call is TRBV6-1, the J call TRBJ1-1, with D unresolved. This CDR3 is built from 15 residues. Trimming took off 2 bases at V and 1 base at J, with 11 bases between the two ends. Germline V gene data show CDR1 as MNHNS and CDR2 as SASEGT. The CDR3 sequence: CASSENPGRNTEAFF. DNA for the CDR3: TGTGCCAGCAGTGAAAATCCAGGTCGGAACACTGAAGCTTTCTTT.

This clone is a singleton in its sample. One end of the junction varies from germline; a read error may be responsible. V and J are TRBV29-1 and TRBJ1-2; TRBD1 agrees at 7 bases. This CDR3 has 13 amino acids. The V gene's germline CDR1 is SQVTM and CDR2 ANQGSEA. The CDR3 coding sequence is TGCAGCGTTGAAGAAGGGACAGACTATGGCTGCACCTTC. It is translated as CSVEEGTDYGCTF.

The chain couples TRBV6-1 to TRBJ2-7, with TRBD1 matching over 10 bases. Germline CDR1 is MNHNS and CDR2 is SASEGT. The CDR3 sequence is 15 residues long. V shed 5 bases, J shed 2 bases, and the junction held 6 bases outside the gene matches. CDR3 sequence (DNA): TGTGCCAGCAGTCCCCGGACAGGGGGGCCCTACGAGCAGTACTTC. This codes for CASSPRTGGPYEQYF.

The CDR3 sequence is CASSLSSVWRAEAFF. The DNA of the CDR3 is TGTGCCAGCAGTTTATCTTCGGTCTGGAGGGCTGAAGCTTTCTTT. This chain connects TRBV28 to TRBJ1-1; D remains ambiguous. Germline values: CDR1 MDHEN, CDR2 SYDVKM. This CDR3 is 15 amino acids long. Trimming took off 1 base at V and 6 bases at J, with 15 bases between the two ends.

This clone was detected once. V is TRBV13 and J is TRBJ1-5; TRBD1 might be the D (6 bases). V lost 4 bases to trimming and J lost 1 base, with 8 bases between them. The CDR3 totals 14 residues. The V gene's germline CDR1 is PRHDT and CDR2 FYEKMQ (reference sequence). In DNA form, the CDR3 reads TGTGCCAGCAGCTACGGGACAAGCAATCAGCCCCAGCATTTT. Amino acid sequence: CASSYGTSNQPQHF.

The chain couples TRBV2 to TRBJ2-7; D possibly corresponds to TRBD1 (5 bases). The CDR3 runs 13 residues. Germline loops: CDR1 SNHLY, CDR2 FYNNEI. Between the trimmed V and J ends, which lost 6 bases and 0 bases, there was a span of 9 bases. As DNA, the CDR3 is TGTGCCAGCAGCAGACAGTTCTCCTACGAGCAGTACTTC. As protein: CASSRQFSYEQYF.

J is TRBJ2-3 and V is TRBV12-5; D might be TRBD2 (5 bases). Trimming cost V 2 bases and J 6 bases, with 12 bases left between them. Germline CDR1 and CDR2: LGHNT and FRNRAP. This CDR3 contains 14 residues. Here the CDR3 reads CASGLSLATDTQYF. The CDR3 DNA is TGTGCTAGTGGTTTGTCCCTAGCTACGGATACGCAGTATTTT.

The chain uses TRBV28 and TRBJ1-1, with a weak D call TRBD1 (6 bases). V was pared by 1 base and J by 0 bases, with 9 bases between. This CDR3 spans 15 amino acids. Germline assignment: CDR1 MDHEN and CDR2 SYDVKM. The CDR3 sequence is CASSLSAGVNTEAFF. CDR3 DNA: TGTGCCAGCAGTTTATCGGCAGGGGTGAACACTGAAGCTTTCTTT.

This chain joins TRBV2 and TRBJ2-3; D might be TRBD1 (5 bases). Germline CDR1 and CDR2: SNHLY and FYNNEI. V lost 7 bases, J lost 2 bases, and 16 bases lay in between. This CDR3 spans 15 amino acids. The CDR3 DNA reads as TGTGCCAGCACCCCTTCAGGGCGGACCACAGATACGCAGTATTTT. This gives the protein CASTPSGRTTDTQYF.

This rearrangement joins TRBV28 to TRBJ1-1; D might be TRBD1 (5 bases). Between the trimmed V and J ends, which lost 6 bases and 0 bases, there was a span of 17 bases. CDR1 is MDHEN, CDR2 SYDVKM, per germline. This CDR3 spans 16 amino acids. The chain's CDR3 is CASSLQQGDLNTEAFF. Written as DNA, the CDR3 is TGTGCCAGCAGCCTCCAGCAGGGTGACTTGAACACTGAAGCTTTCTTT.

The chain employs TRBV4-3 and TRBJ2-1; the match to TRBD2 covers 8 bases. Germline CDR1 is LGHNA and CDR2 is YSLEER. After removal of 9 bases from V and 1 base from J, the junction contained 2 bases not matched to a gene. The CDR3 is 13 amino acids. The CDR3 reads CARERGSYNEQFF. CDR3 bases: TGCGCCAGGGAGCGGGGGTCCTACAATGAGCAGTTCTTC.

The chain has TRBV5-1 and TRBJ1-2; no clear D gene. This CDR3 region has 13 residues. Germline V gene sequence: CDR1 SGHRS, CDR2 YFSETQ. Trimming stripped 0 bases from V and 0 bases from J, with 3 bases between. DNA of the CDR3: TGCGCCAGCAGCTTGGGAGCTAACTATGGCTACACCTTC. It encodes CASSLGANYGYTF.

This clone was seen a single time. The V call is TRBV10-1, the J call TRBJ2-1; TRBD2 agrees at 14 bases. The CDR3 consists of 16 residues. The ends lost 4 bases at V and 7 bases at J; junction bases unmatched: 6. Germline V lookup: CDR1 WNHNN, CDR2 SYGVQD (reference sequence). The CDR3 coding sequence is TGCGCCAGCAGTGCCTCCGGGACTAGCGGGAGTAATGAGCAGTTCTTC. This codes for CASSASGTSGSNEQFF.

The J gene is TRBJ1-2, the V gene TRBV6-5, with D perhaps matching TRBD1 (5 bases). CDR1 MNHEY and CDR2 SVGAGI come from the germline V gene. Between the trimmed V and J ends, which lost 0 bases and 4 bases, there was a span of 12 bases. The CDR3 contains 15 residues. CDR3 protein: CASSYSRGETYGYTF. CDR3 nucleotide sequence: TGTGCCAGCAGTTACTCGCGGGGGGAAACCTATGGCTACACCTTC.

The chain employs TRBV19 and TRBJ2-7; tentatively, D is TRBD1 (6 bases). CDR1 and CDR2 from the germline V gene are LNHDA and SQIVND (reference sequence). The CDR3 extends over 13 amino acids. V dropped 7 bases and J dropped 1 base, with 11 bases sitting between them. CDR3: CASKRQESYEQYF. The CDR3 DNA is TGTGCCAGTAAACGACAGGAGTCCTACGAGCAGTACTTC.

The CDR3 sequence: CASKEQGANYGYTF. Written as DNA, the CDR3 is TGTGCCAGTAAGGAACAGGGGGCCAACTATGGCTACACCTTC. V usage is TRBV19 and J usage is TRBJ1-2; 9 nucleotides align to TRBD1. This CDR3 spans 14 amino acids. The germline V gene encodes CDR1 LNHDA and CDR2 SQIVND (reference sequence). V dropped 7 bases and J dropped 2; count of bases not matched to a gene: 5.

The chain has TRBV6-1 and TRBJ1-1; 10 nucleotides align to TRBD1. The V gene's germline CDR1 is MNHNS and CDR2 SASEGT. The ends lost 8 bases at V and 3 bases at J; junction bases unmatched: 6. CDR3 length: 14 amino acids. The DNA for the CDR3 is TGTGCCAGCTATCTGACAGGGGGCGACACTGAAGCTTTCTTT. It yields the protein CASYLTGGDTEAFF.

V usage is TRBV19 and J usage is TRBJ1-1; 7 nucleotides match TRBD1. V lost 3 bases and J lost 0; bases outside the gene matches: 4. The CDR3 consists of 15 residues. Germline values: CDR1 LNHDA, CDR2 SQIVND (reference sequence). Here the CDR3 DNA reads TGTGCCAGTAGTATCAGACAGGGCCTGAACACTGAAGCTTTCTTT. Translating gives CASSIRQGLNTEAFF.

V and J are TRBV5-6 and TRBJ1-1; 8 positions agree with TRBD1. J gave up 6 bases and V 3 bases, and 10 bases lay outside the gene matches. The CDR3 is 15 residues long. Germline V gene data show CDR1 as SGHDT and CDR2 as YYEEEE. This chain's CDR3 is CASSSLQGGSPEAFF. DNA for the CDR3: TGTGCCAGCAGCTCACTACAGGGGGGAAGCCCTGAAGCTTTCTTT. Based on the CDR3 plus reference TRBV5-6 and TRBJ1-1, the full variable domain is DAGVTQSPTHLIKTRGQQVTLRCSPKSGHDTVSWYQQALGQGPQFIFQYYEEEERQRGNFPDRFSGHQFPNYSSELNVNALLLGDSALYLCASSSLQGGSPEAFFGQGTRLTVV.

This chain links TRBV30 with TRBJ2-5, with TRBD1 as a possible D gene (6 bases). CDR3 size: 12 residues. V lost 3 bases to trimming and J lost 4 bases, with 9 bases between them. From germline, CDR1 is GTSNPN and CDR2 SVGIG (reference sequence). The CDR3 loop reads CAWSLDRETQYF. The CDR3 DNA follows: TGTGCCTGGAGCCTGGACAGAGAGACCCAGTACTTC.